These 15 T cell receptor beta chains were sequenced from one sample in a study of cytomegalovirus exposure and HLA in healthy donors. The primer mix had 60 Vbeta and 13 Jbeta primers. Here immunoSEQ multiplex PCR was the method, and the copy in TCRdb shows in-frame clones only, minus some. The sample shows 150,000 to 200,000 clones, around 80% of them seen only once. The sample comprised PBMCs. These receptors were collected from a woman aged 40-49 years in good health and CMV-seronegative.

This chain joins TRBV2 and TRBJ1-3; 8 nucleotides line up with TRBD1. J gave up 0 bases and V 5 bases, and 3 bases lay outside the gene matches. The CDR3 runs 15 residues. Germline-derived CDR1 and CDR2 are SNHLY and FYNNEI. The CDR3 DNA reads as TGTGCCAGCAGTTTCGGGACAGGCTCTGGAAACACCATATATTTT. Amino acids: CASSFGTGSGNTIYF.

This chain links TRBV6-5 with TRBJ2-7; TRBD2 matches at 12 bases. The germline gives CDR1 MNHEY, CDR2 SVGAGI. CDR3 length: 15 residues. Trimming cost V 6 bases and J 5 bases; bases outside gene matches: 8. The CDR3 DNA sequence: TGTGCCAGCAGATTGACTAGCGGGAGACGCGACGAGCAGTACTTC. Translation gives CASRLTSGRRDEQYF.

This chain connects TRBV6-6 to TRBJ1-2; D unclear. The V end lost 0 bases, the J end lost 6 bases, and 8 bases lay between the germline ends. This CDR3 has 13 residues. From germline, CDR1 is MNHNY and CDR2 SVGAGI (reference sequence). CDR3 sequence reads: CASSYSPGDGYTF. CDR3 DNA sequence: TGTGCCAGCAGTTACTCGCCCGGGGATGGCTACACCTTC.

This clone showed up just a few times. The gene calls are TRBV30 and TRBJ2-7; 9 bases line up with TRBD2. The ends lost 2 bases at V and 6 bases at J; junction bases unmatched: 5. The length of the CDR3 is 13 residues. From germline, CDR1 is GTSNPN and CDR2 SVGIG (reference sequence). CDR3: CAWSSSGTGEQYF. The CDR3 bases are TGTGCCTGGAGTTCTAGCGGGACGGGCGAGCAGTACTTC.

The rearrangement uses TRBV5-1 and TRBJ1-2; 9 bases fit TRBD1. The CDR3 covers 15 residues. V was pared by 1 base and J by 4 bases, with 5 bases of the junction left unmatched. Germline V gene sequence: CDR1 SGHRS, CDR2 YFSETQ. The CDR3 sequence: CASSLPGQGLYGYTF. DNA of the CDR3: TGCGCCAGCAGCTTGCCGGGACAGGGACTCTATGGCTACACCTTC. Drawing the rest from reference TRBV5-1 and TRBJ1-2, the complete variable domain is KAGVTQTPRYLIKTRGQQVTLSCSPISGHRSVSWYQQTPGQGLQFLFEYFSETQRNKGNFPGRFSGRQFSNSRSEMNVSTLELGDSALYLCASSLPGQGLYGYTFGSGTRLTVV.

The chain couples TRBV30 to TRBJ2-7; D may be TRBD1 (6 bases). The CDR3 has 13 residues. Trimming took off 3 bases at V and 0 bases at J, with 9 bases between the two ends. Germline lookup yields CDR1 GTSNPN and CDR2 SVGIG (reference sequence). CDR3: CAWRGASSYEQYF. The CDR3 bases are TGTGCCTGGAGGGGGGCTTCCTCCTACGAGCAGTACTTC.

V gene TRBV7-6 combines with J gene TRBJ1-1, with TRBD1 identical over 7 bases. The CDR3 totals 14 residues. Germline trimming cut 4 bases from V and 5 bases from J; bases unmatched to any gene: 7. Per germline, CDR1 SGHVS and CDR2 FNYEAQ. The CDR3 bases are TGTGCCAGCAGCTCAAGACAGGGACGGACTGAAGCTTTCTTT. This translates into CASSSRQGRTEAFF.

V usage is TRBV13 and J usage is TRBJ2-1; 7 nucleotides align to TRBD2. V was pared by 4 bases and J by 0 bases, with 12 bases of the junction left unmatched. The CDR3 length is 18 residues. Looked up from germline, CDR1 is PRHDT and CDR2 is FYEKMQ (reference sequence). The CDR3 reads CASSSYGRGSGSYNEQFF. The CDR3 DNA follows: TGTGCCAGCAGCTCCTACGGGCGGGGGAGTGGCTCCTACAATGAGCAGTTCTTC.

The chain is built from TRBV2 and TRBJ1-2; 10 bases are shared with TRBD1. The CDR3 has 13 residues. Germline V gene data show CDR1 as SNHLY and CDR2 as FYNNEI. V shed 6 bases and J 8 bases; nucleotides not matched to a gene: 6. The CDR3 region has the DNA TGTGCCAGCAGGGGGGAGACAGGGGGCGGCTACACCTTC. Encoded protein: CASRGETGGGYTF.

The chain links TRBV6-5 to TRBJ2-3, with D maybe TRBD2 (5 bases). The V gene lost 7 bases and the J gene lost 3 bases, with 14 bases spanning the gap. Per the germline V gene, CDR1 is MNHEY and CDR2 is SVGAGI. The CDR3 contains 14 residues. CDR3: CASMGGGGTDTQYF. DNA for the CDR3: TGTGCCAGCATGGGCGGTGGCGGGACAGATACGCAGTATTTT.

V gene TRBV11-1 combines with J gene TRBJ2-1, with D possibly matching TRBD2 (5 bases). The germline V gene encodes CDR1 SGHAT and CDR2 FQDESV (reference sequence). V was pared by 5 bases and J by 3 bases, with 8 bases between. The CDR3 is 13 residues long. CDR3 nucleotides: TGTGCCAGCAGCACCGACTACTACAATGAGCAGTTCTTC. It yields the protein CASSTDYYNEQFF.

V and J are TRBV30 and TRBJ1-2, with D possibly being TRBD1 (5 bases). Trimming cost V 1 base and J 10 bases, with 13 bases left between them. This CDR3 has 12 amino acids. Germline V lookup: CDR1 GTSNPN, CDR2 SVGIG (reference sequence). The DNA of the CDR3 is TGTGCCTGGAGTGGGGGCACGGCAGACTACACCTTC. It encodes CAWSGGTADYTF. Together with reference TRBV30 and TRBJ1-2, the CDR3 gives the full variable domain: SQTIHQWPATLVQPVGSPLSLECTVEGTSNPNLYWYRQAAGRGLQLLFYSVGIGQISSEVPQNLSASRPQDRQFILSSKKLLLSDSGFYLCAWSGGTADYTFGSGTRLTVV.

V is TRBV25-1 and J is TRBJ2-2; D is undetermined. Trimming removed 4 bases from V and 2 bases from J, with 8 bases in between. Per germline, CDR1 MGHDK and CDR2 SYGVNS. The CDR3 loop spans 14 amino acids. The DNA for the CDR3 is TGTGCCAGCAGTGGGCAGTTAAACACCGGGGAGCTGTTTTTT. This encodes CASSGQLNTGELFF.

With regard to this clone: This same CDR3 is encoded by further DNA sequences in the sample. The chain joins TRBV9 to TRBJ1-3, with 8 bases aligning to TRBD1. The V gene end was trimmed by 4 bases and the J gene end by 4 bases; junction bases not matched to a gene: 7. Per the germline V gene, CDR1 is SGDLS and CDR2 is YYNGEE. This CDR3 spans 15 amino acids. DNA for the CDR3: TGTGCCAGCAGCCCCGGGACAGGCTCCGGAAACACCATATATTTT. Translating it yields CASSPGTGSGNTIYF.

There are a few counts of this clone. V usage is TRBV30 and J usage is TRBJ2-3, with TRBD2 identical over 11 bases. Trimming took 2 bases from V and 5 from J; bases not matched to a gene: 12. This CDR3 comprises 17 residues. Germline V lookup: CDR1 GTSNPN, CDR2 SVGIG (reference sequence). The CDR3 nucleotides read TGTGCCTGGAGTCCAACGACTAGCGGGAAGCGTGTAGATACGCAGTATTTT. Its protein product is CAWSPTTSGKRVDTQYF.